This TCR beta chain appears in the sequencing data of a study of blood T cell repertoires in COVID-19. About the study: Acute-phase and convalescent COVID-19 samples originated in the United States, Italy and Spain. T cells, B-cell-depleted T cells, or PBMCs supplied cDNA or gDNA.

Produced via immunoSEQ multiplex PCR; TCRdb's table is partial and in-frame only. The table lists 200,000 to 250,000 clones, over 80% of them singletons. The CDR3 totals 15 residues. Trimming cost V 4 bases and J 1 base, with 14 bases left between them. Germline loops: CDR1 SGHVS, CDR2 FNYEAQ. This clone was observed once. The age range of participants was 18 to 89 years, with residence in about two dozen US areas. Each recovered donor of Cohort 3 presented with two negative PCRs, clearance, or symptom resolution. Sequences were obtained from PBMCs or T cells enriched from blood (not recorded which). This clonotype was obtained from a middle-aged woman who had recovered from COVID-19. The chain couples TRBV7-6 to TRBJ2-7, with D uncertain. The CDR3 loop reads CASSSTPPPSYEQYF. In DNA, the CDR3 is TGTGCCAGCAGCTCTACTCCCCCCCCATCCTACGAGCAGTACTTC.